This TCR beta chain was sequenced in a study of T-cell reconstitution after alpha-beta-depleted transplantation in children listed by TCRdb under 2016. Some background on the complete study: T-cell immune reconstitution after TCRalphabeta/CD19-depleted allogeneic hematopoietic cell transplantation in children was quantitatively tracked in the study by means of TCR repertoire profiling. Results and caveats for the whole study, not just this receptor: The apparently early recovery of alphabetaT-cell counts about two months after transplant reportedly depended on only several hundred rapidly expanded clones that came from non-depleted graft cells. In some patients, the high TCRbeta diversity seen at day 60 was put down to recipient T cells and intrathymic progenitors that had survived conditioning. Hyperexpanded clone frequencies declined over subsequent months; after one year, T-cell counts and TCRbeta diversity were mostly attributed to newly produced T cells.

Trimming takes 8 bases off V and 6 bases off J; junction bases not matched to a gene: 18. The CDR3, cysteine through phenylalanine, is 15 amino acids long. CDR3 DNA only is kept here, 45 bases in frame from base 1. CDR1 and CDR2, per the germline V gene, are SQVTM and ANQGSEA. Interpreted using the paper, the treatment or condition label stands for: allogeneic hematopoietic cell transplantation with graft depleted of TCRalphabeta T cells and CD19 B cells. TCRalphabeta/CD19-depleted allogeneic hematopoietic cell grafts were given to the transplant recipients, all of whom were children. Receptor amplification or capture employed PCR. Sequencing relied on an Illumina HiSeq 2500. TCR library preparation used molecular barcoding, with unique molecular identifiers applied to normalize quantification of the TCRbeta repertoire. Starting from the raw public reads, TCRdb applied fastp trimming at Q25, assembled clones with MiXCR and retained in-frame beta chains. CDR3 protein duplicates are merged, each entry listing the most common genes and DNA. This sample comprises 70,000 to 95,000 distinct CDR3 sequences, 15% to 17% of them detected only once. Of the sample, about 19% is held by the ten largest clones.

Only a few counts were recorded for this clonotype. Its specific antigen is unknown. The input lacks base qualities; no much larger clone sits a single base away. Recombination linked TRBV29-1 to TRBJ1-2; 7 bases in the middle match TRBD1. Specimen: PBMCs, mostly from graft donor cells, collected 180 days after TCRalphabeta/CD19-depleted stem cell transplant. The receptor was derived from a male patient aged 2 to 9 who had a stem cell transplant for acute lymphoblastic leukemia, so the T cells may come from the graft donor. The DNA reads as follows: TGCAGCTCGCATCCTCAGACAGGGACTCGAGATGGCTACACCTTC. Protein translation: CSSHPQTGTRDGYTF.